Below are 24 T cell receptor beta chains sequenced from a single sample in a study of human T cells and chemical hapten exposure. Time point in this sample: patch test 2, 6 weeks after DPC sensitization. Treatment meaning: therapeutic diphenylcyclopropenone sensitization with weekly scalp DPC. From the RACE reads, TCRdb called clonotypes with MiXCR, one entry per CDR3 protein. The sample lists some 57,000 distinct CDR3 sequences, 9.9% seen once, with approximately 1.7% in the top ten. The material was whole blood, obtained in connection with sensitization to the hapten diphenylcyclopropenone (DPC). The origin of the receptors is a woman in her forties or fifties with alopecia areata. Some clones in this sample may be carry-over from other donors' samples.

The V and J genes are TRBV18 and TRBJ2-3; D perhaps matches TRBD1 (5 bases). The CDR3 runs 14 residues. V was cut by 3 bases and J by 3 bases, with 10 bases left in between. The germline V gene encodes CDR1 KGHSH and CDR2 LQKENI. The CDR3 is CASSPTGPTDTQYF. CDR3 sequence (DNA): TGTGCCAGCTCACCCACAGGTCCGACAGATACGCAGTATTTT.

This chain joins TRBV10-1 and TRBJ1-6; unclear D gene. The CDR3 totals 13 residues. Germline V gives CDR1 WNHNN, CDR2 SYGVQD (reference sequence). Trimming pared 3 bases from V and 8 bases from J, leaving 8 bases between. DNA for the CDR3: TGCGCCAGCAGTGAACGGAAAGATTCACCCCTCCACTTT. Translation: CASSERKDSPLHF.

This clonotype was detected many times. The genes are TRBV11-2 and TRBJ2-3; 7 nucleotides match TRBD1. The length of the CDR3 is 15 residues. Germline V gene data show CDR1 as SGHAT and CDR2 as FQNNGV. Losses at the gene ends were 4 bases for V and 4 bases for J; bases not matched to a gene: 8. CDR3 DNA sequence: TGTGCCAGCAGCTCCGGACAGGCTTACCCAGATACGCAGTATTTT. Translation: CASSSGQAYPDTQYF.

The chain employs TRBV29-1 and TRBJ2-1; TRBD1 aligns across 9 bases. Per germline, CDR1 SQVTM and CDR2 ANQGSEA. This CDR3 region has 13 residues. V shed 7 bases and J 3 bases; nucleotides not matched to a gene: 4. In DNA form, the CDR3 reads TGCAGCGCCGCGGGACAGGGCTACAATGAGCAGTTCTTC. Its protein product is CSAAGQGYNEQFF.

The rearrangement links TRBV28 to TRBJ2-7, with no clear D. This CDR3 is built from 12 residues. Germline lookup yields CDR1 MDHEN and CDR2 SYDVKM. V shed 8 bases and J shed 0 bases, with 8 bases lying between them. The CDR3 sequence: CASRRSSYEQYF. The CDR3 region has the DNA TGTGCCAGCCGACGGTCCTCCTACGAGCAGTACTTC.

This clonotype appeared many times. This sequence joins TRBV28 and TRBJ1-1; tentative D call: TRBD1 (5 bases). V gave up 5 bases and J gave up 5 bases, with 12 bases separating them. This CDR3 has 13 residues. The V gene's germline CDR1 is MDHEN and CDR2 SYDVKM. CDR3 protein: CASSTRVRTEAFF. For the CDR3, the DNA is TGTGCCAGCAGTACCAGGGTTCGGACTGAAGCTTTCTTT.

Here the CDR3 DNA reads TGTGCCAGTATATACGGGACAGGCCCCTACGAGCAGTACTTC. Amino acid sequence: CASIYGTGPYEQYF. V is TRBV7-2 and J is TRBJ2-7, with 8 nucleotides matching TRBD1. This CDR3 is 14 amino acids long. CDR1 is SGHTA and CDR2 is FQGNSA in the germline V gene. V gave up 9 bases and J gave up 2 bases; unmatched junction bases: 9.

This clonotype has a single count. The chain's CDR3 is CASSLGGGYGYTF. CDR3 bases: TGTGCCAGCAGCTTAGGAGGTGGCTATGGCTACACCTTC. The rearrangement joins TRBV7-8 to TRBJ1-2; unclear D gene. The CDR3 loop spans 13 amino acids. Per the germline V gene, CDR1 is SGHVS and CDR2 is FQNEAQ. V was pared by 1 base and J by 4 bases, with 7 bases between.

This clonotype was counted a few times. The chain uses TRBV7-2 and TRBJ2-1; the D is unclear. In germline, CDR1 is SGHTA, CDR2 FQGNSA. Trimming removed 3 bases from V and 8 bases from J, with 8 bases in between. The CDR3 loop spans 12 amino acids. The CDR3 region is CASSFYMDEQFF. DNA for the CDR3: TGTGCCAGCAGCTTTTATATGGATGAGCAGTTCTTC.

In the case of this clonotype: The junction differs from germline at one of its ends, possibly a read error. The V gene is TRBV5-1, the J gene TRBJ2-7, with D unclear. CDR3 length: 14 amino acids. Germline V gene data show CDR1 as SGHRS and CDR2 as YFSETQ. The CDR3 DNA follows: TGCGCCAGCAGCTCACCCCCCCCCTCCTTCGAGCAGTACTTC. It specifies CASSSPPPSFEQYF.

The sample holds a few counts of this clonotype. The chain combines TRBV29-1 with TRBJ2-7; D is uncertain. V was shortened by 6 bases and J by 7 bases, with 22 bases between the two germline ends. The CDR3 sequence is 14 residues long. Germline lookup yields CDR1 SQVTM and CDR2 ANQGSEA. For the CDR3, the DNA is TGCAGCGTCCGGGCGAGTTCCCATACTGGTGAGCAGTACTTC. Translation gives CSVRASSHTGEQYF.

This clonotype has only a few counts. The chain is built from TRBV20-1 and TRBJ2-1; unclear D gene. The CDR3 is made up of 10 amino acids. V shed 1 base and J shed 6 bases, with 1 base lying between them. CDR1 and CDR2 (germline): DFQATT, SNEGSKA (reference sequence). The CDR3 bases are TGCAGTGCTAGAGTCAATGAGCAGTTCTTC. It codes for CSARVNEQFF.

This clonotype has more than one count but fewer than ten. V usage is TRBV9 and J usage is TRBJ2-2; 9 positions agree with TRBD1. V gave up 4 bases and J gave up 1 base; unmatched junction bases: 8. CDR3 length equals 17 residues. Per the germline V gene, CDR1 is SGDLS and CDR2 is YYNGEE. The CDR3: CASSTPPGQGNTGELFF. CDR3 nucleotides: TGTGCCAGCAGCACCCCTCCGGGACAGGGGAACACCGGGGAGCTGTTTTTT.

This clonotype appeared many times. The V gene is TRBV20-1, the J gene TRBJ2-7; D is unresolved. The germline V gene has CDR1 DFQATT and CDR2 SNEGSKA (reference sequence). Trimming shortened V by 5 bases and J by 0 bases, and 11 bases separated the two germline ends. The CDR3 runs 13 residues. DNA for the CDR3: TGCAGTGCTCCAAGAGACCCCTCCTACGAGCAGTACTTC. Protein product: CSAPRDPSYEQYF.

This clonotype was observed many times. This chain joins TRBV12-3 or TRBV12-4 and TRBJ1-6; no definite D call. V was trimmed by 0 bases and J by 8 bases, leaving 5 bases between them. CDR3 length: 13 residues. The CDR3 DNA sequence: TGTGCCAGCAGTTTAGCTTCGGATTCACCCCTCCACTTT. Protein sequence: CASSLASDSPLHF.

This clonotype has at least ten counts. The chain joins TRBV6-2 or TRBV6-3 to TRBJ2-5, with 9 bases matching TRBD1. The V gene end was trimmed by 1 base and the J gene end by 6 bases; junction bases not matched to a gene: 6. The CDR3 has 15 residues. Per germline, CDR1 MNHEY and CDR2 SVGEGT. The CDR3 here is CASSYLGQGGKTQYF. CDR3 nucleotide sequence: TGTGCCAGCAGTTACTTGGGACAGGGAGGAAAGACCCAGTACTTC.

The J gene is TRBJ2-5, the V gene TRBV11-3; D is unclear. Germline loops: CDR1 SGHNT, CDR2 YENEEA. Trimming removed 3 bases from V and 7 bases from J, with 15 bases in between. The CDR3 length is 14 residues. The CDR3 is CASSFGGPTATQYF. The CDR3 nucleotides read TGTGCCAGCAGCTTCGGCGGACCTACAGCGACCCAGTACTTC.

This clonotype was picked up a small number of times. The CDR3 reads CATSDVAGVYNEQFF. In DNA form, the CDR3 reads TGTGCCACCAGTGATGTAGCGGGGGTTTACAATGAGCAGTTCTTC. The rearrangement uses TRBV24-1 and TRBJ2-1; 9 bases are a match to TRBD2. CDR1 is KGHDR, CDR2 SFDVKD, per germline. This CDR3 region has 15 residues. V shed 3 bases and J 4 bases; nucleotides not matched to a gene: 3.

This clonotype was seen repeatedly, ten times or more. The gene calls are TRBV7-9 and TRBJ2-5; D might be TRBD2 (5 bases). CDR1 SEHNR and CDR2 FQNEAQ come from the germline V gene (reference sequence). With 0 bases removed from V and 2 bases from J, the gap between germline ends came to 7 bases. The CDR3 is 14 amino acids. Here the CDR3 reads CASSLAREQETQYF. DNA for the CDR3: TGTGCCAGCAGCTTAGCGAGGGAACAAGAGACCCAGTACTTC.

The rearrangement joins TRBV5-1 to TRBJ2-1, with D possibly being TRBD1 or TRBD2 (5 bases each). The germline V gene has CDR1 SGHRS and CDR2 YFSETQ. Trimming shortened V by 2 bases and J by 9 bases, and 15 bases separated the two germline ends. The CDR3 runs to 14 residues. CDR3 amino acids: CASSLDGAGSEQFF. As DNA, the CDR3 is TGCGCCAGCAGCTTAGACGGGGCCGGCAGTGAGCAGTTCTTC.

This clonotype was seen a handful of times. The rearrangement links TRBV5-6 to TRBJ2-5, with 12 bases that match TRBD2. V dropped 4 bases and J dropped 7; count of bases not matched to a gene: 8. CDR1 and CDR2 (germline): SGHDT, YYEEEE. The CDR3 runs to 15 residues. The CDR3 spells CASSILAGGQTTQYF. The CDR3 bases are TGTGCCAGCAGCATACTAGCGGGGGGCCAGACGACCCAGTACTTC.

This clonotype was picked up many times. This chain joins TRBV28 and TRBJ1-1; perhaps TRBD1 as D (6 bases). Looked up from germline, CDR1 is MDHEN and CDR2 is SYDVKM. The CDR3 contains 15 residues. V shed 2 bases and J shed 4 bases, with 14 bases lying between them. CDR3: CASSLGGAVATEAFF. CDR3 in DNA: TGTGCCAGCAGTTTAGGGGGGGCCGTGGCCACTGAAGCTTTCTTT.

In its sample, this clonotype was seen many times. This chain uses TRBV4-1 with TRBJ2-5; D might be TRBD1 (5 bases). The CDR3 consists of 15 residues. The germline V gene encodes CDR1 MGHRA and CDR2 YSYEKL. Trimming shortened V by 4 bases and J by 5 bases, and 17 bases separated the two germline ends. The CDR3 nucleotides read TGCGCCAGCAGCCCCTTTGAATTAGGGGCCGAGACCCAGTACTTC. Translation: CASSPFELGAETQYF.

The chain recombines TRBV18 with TRBJ2-2, with D possibly TRBD1 on 6 matching bases. The CDR3 sequence is 16 residues long. V lost 3 bases, J lost 4 bases, and 15 bases lay in between. Germline values: CDR1 KGHSH, CDR2 LQKENI. The chain's CDR3 is CASSPWQGSSTGELFF. DNA of the CDR3: TGTGCCAGCTCACCGTGGCAGGGGTCGAGCACCGGGGAGCTGTTTTTT.